The rows below give T cell receptor beta chains drawn from one sample of a study of circulating and synovial CD4+ cells in juvenile arthritis. The assay was immunoSEQ multiplex PCR, and TCRdb's table has in-frame clones only and misses some. This table holds 1,500 or so clones, 88% found once. The sequenced sample consisted of HLA-DR+ CD4+ T cells from blood. These receptors all stem from a human donor with juvenile idiopathic arthritis. CDR3s include the opening cysteine and the closing phenylalanine or tryptophan. Fields, in order: V gene, clone size, J gene, D gene, CDR3 DNA, CDR3 protein. D genes are given only for firm matches. The size entry is marked missing in some rows and otherwise reads once, few, many or a size class.

>TRBV27|NA|TRBJ2-7|TRBD1
TGTGCCAGCATTGGGACAGGGATGCACGAGCAGTACTTC
CASIGTGMHEQYF
>TRBV14|NA|TRBJ1-2|NA
TGTGCCAGCAGCCCCCGAGAGGGACTCGTCAACTATGGCTACACCTTC
CASSPREGLVNYGYTF
>TRBV5-6|NA|TRBJ2-7|NA
TGTGCCAGCAGAACCGTGGGGGGCTACGAGCAGTACTTC
CASRTVGGYEQYF
>TRBV2|NA|TRBJ2-3|NA
TGTGCCAGCAGTGATTTCAATGGGCCAGGGATTGTCGCAGATACGCAGTATTTT
CASSDFNGPGIVADTQYF
>TRBV21-1|NA|TRBJ1-2|NA
TGTGCCAGCAGCAAAGAGGGGCAGACGCAGTTATATGGCTACACCTTC
CASSKEGQTQLYGYTF
>TRBV6-4|NA|TRBJ1-5|NA
TGTGCCAGCAGTGTAGAGCAGGTGTCCCAACAGGGCAATCAGCCCCAGCATTTT
CASSVEQVSQQGNQPQHF
>TRBV28|NA|TRBJ2-7|TRBD1
TGTGCCAGCAGCCTCGCGCGGGACAGGGACCCCTACGAGCAGTACTTC
CASSLARDRDPYEQYF
>TRBV18|NA|TRBJ1-2|TRBD1
TGTGCCAGCTCACCAGAGACAGGGTGGGGCTACACCTTC
CASSPETGWGYTF
>TRBV5-1|NA|TRBJ2-7|NA
TGCGCCAGCAGGGGGGGAAACCCCTACGAGCAGTACTTC
CASRGGNPYEQYF
>TRBV7-2|NA|TRBJ2-7|TRBD2
TGTGCCAGCAGCCGGGGGGGGTTCTGGGAAGAGCAGTACTTC
CASSRGGFWEEQYF
>TRBV18|NA|TRBJ2-3|NA
TGTGCCAGCTCACCCAACACCAGGGGCACAGATACGCAGTATTTT
CASSPNTRGTDTQYF
>TRBV28|NA|TRBJ1-4|NA
TGTGCCAGCAGTCGCCCGGGGGGCGGGAGGGAAAAACTGTTTTTT
CASSRPGGGREKLFF
>TRBV7-3|NA|TRBJ2-7|TRBD1
TGTGCCAGCAGTCCACCGGGACAGGACACCTACGAGCAGTACTTC
CASSPPGQDTYEQYF
>TRBV6-4|NA|TRBJ2-3|TRBD2
TGTGCCAGCAGTGCTAGCGGGGGGGCAGATACGCAGTATTTT
CASSASGGADTQYF
>TRBV19|NA|TRBJ2-7|TRBD1
TGTGCCAGTAGGGATTCCGGGACAGGGGGCGCGTACGAGCAGTACTTC
CASRDSGTGGAYEQYF
>TRBV19|once|TRBJ2-2|NA
TGTGCCAGCCGGAAGGGGGTCACCGGGGAGCTGTTTTTT
CASRKGVTGELFF
>TRBV5-5|NA|TRBJ2-2|NA
TGTGCCAGCAGTAACGATGAGGGACTCTATATGATCGGGGAGCTGTTTTTT
CASSNDEGLYMIGELFF
>TRBV2|NA|TRBJ1-5|TRBD1
TGTGCCAGCAGTACTCCGGGACAGGGGAGGCTTCCTTACAATCAGCCCCAGCATTTT
CASSTPGQGRLPYNQPQHF
>TRBV23-1|NA|TRBJ2-3|TRBD1
TGCGCCAGCAGTCAACCGGGACAGGGGTCTAGCACAGATACGCAGTATTTT
CASSQPGQGSSTDTQYF
>TRBV19|NA|TRBJ2-7|TRBD1
TGTGCCAGTAGTGTCCGGGCCCACAGGGGAGAGCAGTACTTC
CASSVRAHRGEQYF
>TRBV4-3|NA|TRBJ2-1|NA
TGCGCCAGCAGCCAGACTAGTAGCTCCTACAATGAGCAGTTCTTC
CASSQTSSSYNEQFF
>TRBV7-2|NA|TRBJ2-7|NA
TGTGCCAGCAGCTTATTTACAGGGTCGAACTACGAGCAGTACTTC
CASSLFTGSNYEQYF
>TRBV29-1|NA|TRBJ1-2|TRBD1
TGCAGCGTCGGAGGACAGGAGCACTATGGCTACACCTTC
CSVGGQEHYGYTF
>TRBV19|NA|TRBJ2-1|NA
TGTGCCAGTAGCCCAACCGTACTCTATGAGCAGTTCTTC
CASSPTVLYEQFF
>TRBV6-5|NA|TRBJ1-2|TRBD1
TGTGCCAGCCATGGGACAGACTATGGCTACACCTTC
CASHGTDYGYTF
>TRBV29-1|NA|TRBJ2-1|TRBD1
TGCAGCGTTGAAGCCCATCGCCGACAGGGTGAGCAGTTCTTC
CSVEAHRRQGEQFF
>TRBV11-2|NA|TRBJ2-7|NA
TGTGCCAGCAGCTTAAGCCCCTCCTACGAGCAGTACTTC
CASSLSPSYEQYF
>TRBV20-1|NA|TRBJ2-5|NA
TGCAGTGCTGGGACACAAGAGACCCAGTACTTC
CSAGTQETQYF
>TRBV15|NA|TRBJ2-6|NA
TGTGCCACCAGCAGAGTGGCTAGCTGGGGGGCCAACGTCCTGACTTTC
CATSRVASWGANVLTF
>TRBV7-2|NA|TRBJ1-6|TRBD1
TGTGCCAGCAGCCTAGCTGGACAGGGGGATTCCCCCCTCCACTTT
CASSLAGQGDSPLHF
>TRBV10-3|once|TRBJ2-3|TRBD2
TGTGCCATCAGTGAGCGGGGGGTTGGCACAGATACGCAGTATTTT
CAISERGVGTDTQYF
>TRBV27|NA|TRBJ2-3|NA
TGTGCCAGCAGTGAACAGGCTGGGGCAGATACGCAGTATTTT
CASSEQAGADTQYF
>TRBV9|NA|TRBJ2-5|TRBD1
TGTGCCAGCAGCCCCGCTGGGGACAGACAAGAGACCCAGTACTTC
CASSPAGDRQETQYF
>TRBV28|NA|TRBJ2-7|NA
TGTGCCAGCGGACGGGGTCCTTACGAGCAGTACTTC
CASGRGPYEQYF
>TRBV5-1|NA|TRBJ2-7|TRBD1
TGCGCCAGCAGCTTGGGATATGGGGACAGGGTCTACGAGCAGTACTTC
CASSLGYGDRVYEQYF
>TRBV11-3|NA|TRBJ1-1|NA
TGTGCCAGCACCCTGCTAGTGGGTCCCAAGGGGAACGAGACTTTCTTT
CASTLLVGPKGNETFF
>TRBV18|few|TRBJ2-3|NA
TGTGCCAGCTCACCACAACGACTAGACACAGATACGCAGTATTTT
CASSPQRLDTDTQYF
>TRBV27|NA|TRBJ2-4|NA
TGTGCCAGCAGTCCGAACCGGGTAGCCAAAAACATTCAGTACTTC
CASSPNRVAKNIQYF
>TRBV7-2|NA|TRBJ1-1|TRBD1
TGTGCCAGCAGCTTAAAGGGACAGGGGAACACTGAAGCTTTCTTT
CASSLKGQGNTEAFF
>TRBV6-9|NA|TRBJ2-1|NA
TGTGCCAGCAGTTACAGCGGAGGCGGCCCTTCCAATGAGCAGTTCTTC
CASSYSGGGPSNEQFF
>TRBV7-9|NA|TRBJ2-7|TRBD2
TGTGCCAGCAGCTTAGCGGGAGGGACTAGCGGGGAGTACGAGCAGTACTTC
CASSLAGGTSGEYEQYF
>TRBV19|NA|TRBJ1-2|NA
TGTGCCAGTAGTCGGGGGTTTGGTGGCTACACCTTC
CASSRGFGGYTF
>TRBV21-1|NA|TRBJ2-7|NA
TGTGCCAGCAGACTGAATGGGGGGGAAGGGTCCTACGAGCAGTACTTC
CASRLNGGEGSYEQYF
>TRBV19|NA|TRBJ2-3|TRBD1
TGTGCCAGTAGCGTCCAGGACAGGAACACAGATACGCAGTATTTT
CASSVQDRNTDTQYF
>TRBV29-1|NA|TRBJ2-2|TRBD2
TGCAGCGTTGAACGGCGGGGGGTTAGTACGGACACCGGGGAGCTGTTTTTT
CSVERRGVSTDTGELFF
>TRBV18|NA|TRBJ2-5|TRBD1
TGTGCCAGCTCACGCCTTAAGGGACAGACTACACAAGAGACCCAGTACTTC
CASSRLKGQTTQETQYF
>TRBV5-1|NA|TRBJ2-7|TRBD1
TGCGCCAGCAGCTTACAGGGGGCGGTTTACGAGCAGTACTTC
CASSLQGAVYEQYF
>TRBV30|NA|TRBJ1-4|NA
TGTGCCTGGACATCCGACAGGCCTGCAACTAATGAAAAACTGTTTTTT
CAWTSDRPATNEKLFF
>TRBV12-5|NA|TRBJ2-7|TRBD1
TGTGCTAGTGGTTTGAGGGACAGGTTTACCTACGAGCAGTACTTC
CASGLRDRFTYEQYF
>TRBV19|NA|TRBJ2-7|TRBD2
TGTGCCAGTAGGGAGACTAGCGGGAGAAACGAGCAGTACTTC
CASRETSGRNEQYF
>TRBV4-3|NA|TRBJ1-2|NA
TGCGCCAGCAGCCAAACAGGTTTAAATAGCTATGGCTACACCTTC
CASSQTGLNSYGYTF
>TRBV19|once|TRBJ1-6|TRBD1
TGTGCCAGTAGTCTTCCACCCACCGGGACAGATAATTCCCCCCTCCACTTT
CASSLPPTGTDNSPLHF
>TRBV9|NA|TRBJ2-1|NA
TGTGCCAGCAGCGTAGGGATTGGGAGCTCCTACAATGAGCAGTTCTTC
CASSVGIGSSYNEQFF
>TRBV15|NA|TRBJ2-2|NA
TGTGCCACCAGCAGAGATTTGTGGGGGGCCGGGGAGCTGTTTTTT
CATSRDLWGAGELFF
>TRBV10-2|NA|TRBJ1-2|NA
TGCGCCAGCAGACCTATTACTAACTATGGCTACACCTTC
CASRPITNYGYTF